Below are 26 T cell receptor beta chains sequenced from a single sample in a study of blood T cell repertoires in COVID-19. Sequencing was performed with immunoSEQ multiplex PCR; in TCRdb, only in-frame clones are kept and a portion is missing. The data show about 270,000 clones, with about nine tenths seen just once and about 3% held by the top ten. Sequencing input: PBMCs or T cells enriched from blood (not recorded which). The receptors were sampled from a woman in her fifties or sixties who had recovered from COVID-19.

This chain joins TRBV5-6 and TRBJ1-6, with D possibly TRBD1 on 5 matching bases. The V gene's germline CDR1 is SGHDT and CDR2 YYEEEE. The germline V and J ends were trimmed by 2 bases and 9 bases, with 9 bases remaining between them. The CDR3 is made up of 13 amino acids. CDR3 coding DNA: TGTGCCAGCAGCTTTCCAGGGTTTTCACCCCTCCACTTT. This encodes CASSFPGFSPLHF.

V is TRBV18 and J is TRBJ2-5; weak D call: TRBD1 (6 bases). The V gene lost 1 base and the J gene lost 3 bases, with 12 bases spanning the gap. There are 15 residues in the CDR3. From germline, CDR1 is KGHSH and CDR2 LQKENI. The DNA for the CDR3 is TGTGCCAGCTCACCACTACAGGGAAGGGAAGAGACCCAGTACTTC. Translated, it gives CASSPLQGREETQYF. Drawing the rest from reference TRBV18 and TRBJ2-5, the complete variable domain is NAGVMQNPRHLVRRRGQEARLRCSPMKGHSHVYWYRQLPEEGLKFMVYLQKENIIDESGMPKERFSAEFPKEGPSILRIQQVVRGDSAAYFCASSPLQGREETQYFGPGTRLLVL.

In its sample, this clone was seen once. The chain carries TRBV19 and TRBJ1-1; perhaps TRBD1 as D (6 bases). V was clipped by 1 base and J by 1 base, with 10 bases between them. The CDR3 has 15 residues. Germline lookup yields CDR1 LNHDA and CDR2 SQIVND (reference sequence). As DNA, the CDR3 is TGTGCCAGTAGTATAGGGTACAGGGCGAACACTGAAGCTTTCTTT. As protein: CASSIGYRANTEAFF. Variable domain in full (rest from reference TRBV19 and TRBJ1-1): DGGITQSPKYLFRKEGQNVTLSCEQNLNHDAMYWYRQDPGQGLRLIYYSQIVNDFQKGDIAEGYSVSREKKESFPLTVTSAQKNPTAFYLCASSIGYRANTEAFFGQGTRLTVV.

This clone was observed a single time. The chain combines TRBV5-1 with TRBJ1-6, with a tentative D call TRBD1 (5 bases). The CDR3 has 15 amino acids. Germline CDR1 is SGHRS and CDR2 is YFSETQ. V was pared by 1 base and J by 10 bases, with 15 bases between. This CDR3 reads CASSLNGGDRSPLHF. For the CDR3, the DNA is TGCGCCAGCAGCTTGAATGGCGGCGACAGATCACCCCTCCACTTT.

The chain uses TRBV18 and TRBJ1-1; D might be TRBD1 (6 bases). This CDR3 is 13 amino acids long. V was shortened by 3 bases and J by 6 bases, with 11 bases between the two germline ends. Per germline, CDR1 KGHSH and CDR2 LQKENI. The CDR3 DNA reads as TGTGCCAGCTCACCTATGAAGGGGGCTGAAGCTTTCTTT. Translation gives CASSPMKGAEAFF.

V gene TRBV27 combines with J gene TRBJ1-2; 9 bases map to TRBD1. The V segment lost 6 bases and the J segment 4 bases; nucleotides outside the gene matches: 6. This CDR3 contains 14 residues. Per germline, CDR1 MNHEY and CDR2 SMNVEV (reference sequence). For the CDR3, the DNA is TGTGCCAGCAGCCCTCGACAGGGGGGCTATGGCTACACCTTC. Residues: CASSPRQGGYGYTF.

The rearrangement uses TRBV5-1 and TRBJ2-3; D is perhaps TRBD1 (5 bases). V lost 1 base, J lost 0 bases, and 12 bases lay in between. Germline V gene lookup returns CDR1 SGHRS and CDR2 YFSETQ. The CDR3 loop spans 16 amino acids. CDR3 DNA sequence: TGCGCCAGCAGCTTGCTGCCAGGGCCGAGCACAGATACGCAGTATTTT. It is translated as CASSLLPGPSTDTQYF.

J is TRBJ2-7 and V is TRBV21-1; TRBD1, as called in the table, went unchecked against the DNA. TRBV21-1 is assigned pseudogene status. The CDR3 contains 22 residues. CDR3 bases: TGTGCCAGCAGCAAAGCCTACTATGGGACAGGGTTTGAGGGAGTGAGCTCCTACGAGCAGTACTTC. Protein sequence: CASSKAYYGTGFEGVSSYEQYF.

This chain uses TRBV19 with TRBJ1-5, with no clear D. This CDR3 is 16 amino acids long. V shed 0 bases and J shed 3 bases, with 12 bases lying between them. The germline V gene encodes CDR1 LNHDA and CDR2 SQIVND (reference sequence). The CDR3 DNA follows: TGTGCCAGTAGTATAGATCTCGGAGAGATCAATCAGCCCCAGCATTTT. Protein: CASSIDLGEINQPQHF.

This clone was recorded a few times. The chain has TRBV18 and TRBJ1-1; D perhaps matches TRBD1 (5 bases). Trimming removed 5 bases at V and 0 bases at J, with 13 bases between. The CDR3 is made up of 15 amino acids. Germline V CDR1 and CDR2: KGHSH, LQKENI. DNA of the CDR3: TGTGCCAGCTCAGGGGGACGGGGGATGAACACTGAAGCTTTCTTT. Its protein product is CASSGGRGMNTEAFF.

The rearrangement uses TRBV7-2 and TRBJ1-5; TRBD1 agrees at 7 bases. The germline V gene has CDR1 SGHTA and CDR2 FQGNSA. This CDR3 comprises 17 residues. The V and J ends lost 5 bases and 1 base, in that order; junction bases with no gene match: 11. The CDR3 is CASSPQGRAVSNQPQHF. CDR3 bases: TGTGCCAGCAGCCCACAGGGGCGGGCGGTGAGCAATCAGCCCCAGCATTTT.

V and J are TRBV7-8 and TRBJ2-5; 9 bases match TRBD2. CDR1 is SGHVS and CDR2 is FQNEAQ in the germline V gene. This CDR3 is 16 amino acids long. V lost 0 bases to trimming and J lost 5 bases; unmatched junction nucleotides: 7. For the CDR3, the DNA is TGTGCCAGCAGCTTAGCGCGTAGCGGGAGTGGGGAGACCCAGTACTTC. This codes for CASSLARSGSGETQYF.

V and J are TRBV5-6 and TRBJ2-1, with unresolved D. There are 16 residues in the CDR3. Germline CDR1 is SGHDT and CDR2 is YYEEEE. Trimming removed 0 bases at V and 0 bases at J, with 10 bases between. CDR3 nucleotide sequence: TGTGCCAGCAGCTTGGGACACCCGAGCTCCTACAATGAGCAGTTCTTC. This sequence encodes CASSLGHPSSYNEQFF.

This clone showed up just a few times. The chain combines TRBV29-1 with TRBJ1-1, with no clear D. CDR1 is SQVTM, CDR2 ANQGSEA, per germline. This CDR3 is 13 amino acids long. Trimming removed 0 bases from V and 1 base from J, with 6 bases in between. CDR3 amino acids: CSVEDSWNTEAFF. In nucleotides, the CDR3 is TGCAGCGTTGAAGACAGTTGGAACACTGAAGCTTTCTTT.

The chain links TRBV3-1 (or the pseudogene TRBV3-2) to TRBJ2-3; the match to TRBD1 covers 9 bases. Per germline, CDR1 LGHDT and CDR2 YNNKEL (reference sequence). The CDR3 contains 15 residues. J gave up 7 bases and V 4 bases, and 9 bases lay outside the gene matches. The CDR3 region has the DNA TGTGCCAGCAGCCTACCGGGACAGGGTAGTTATACGCAGTATTTT. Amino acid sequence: CASSLPGQGSYTQYF.

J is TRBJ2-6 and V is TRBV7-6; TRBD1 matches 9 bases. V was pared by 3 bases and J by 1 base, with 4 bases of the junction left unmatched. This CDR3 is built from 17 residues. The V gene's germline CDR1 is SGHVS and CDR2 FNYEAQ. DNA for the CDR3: TGTGCCAGCAGCTTGACAGGGGGGGTTTCTGGGGCCAACGTCCTGACTTTC. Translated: CASSLTGGVSGANVLTF. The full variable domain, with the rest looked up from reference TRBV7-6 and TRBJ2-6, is GAGVSQSPRYKVTKRGQDVALRCDPISGHVSLYWYRQALGQGPEFLTYFNYEAQQDKSGLPNDRFSAERPEGSISTLTIQRTEQRDSAMYRCASSLTGGVSGANVLTFGAGSRLTVL.

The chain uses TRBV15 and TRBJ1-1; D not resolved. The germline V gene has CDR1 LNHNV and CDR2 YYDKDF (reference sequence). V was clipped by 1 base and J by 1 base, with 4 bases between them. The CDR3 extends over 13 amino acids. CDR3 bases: TGTGCCACCAGCAGAGCTTCGAACACTGAAGCTTTCTTT. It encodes CATSRASNTEAFF. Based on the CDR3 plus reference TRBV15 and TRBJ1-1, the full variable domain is DAMVIQNPRYQVTQFGKPVTLSCSQTLNHNVMYWYQQKSSQAPKLLFHYYDKDFNNEADTPDNFQSRRPNTSFCFLDIRSPGLGDTAMYLCATSRASNTEAFFGQGTRLTVV.

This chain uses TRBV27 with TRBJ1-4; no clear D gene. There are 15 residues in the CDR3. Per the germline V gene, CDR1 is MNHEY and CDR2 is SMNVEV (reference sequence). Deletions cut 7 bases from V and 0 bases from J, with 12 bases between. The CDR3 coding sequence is TGTGCCAGCACCACCACCGTAGCAACTAATGAAAAACTGTTTTTT. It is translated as CASTTTVATNEKLFF. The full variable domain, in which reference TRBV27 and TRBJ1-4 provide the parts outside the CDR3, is EAQVTQNPRYLITVTGKKLTVTCSQNMNHEYMSWYRQDPGLGLRQIYYSMNVEVTDKGDVPEGYKVSRKEKRNFPLILESPSPNQTSLYFCASTTTVATNEKLFFGSGTQLSVL.

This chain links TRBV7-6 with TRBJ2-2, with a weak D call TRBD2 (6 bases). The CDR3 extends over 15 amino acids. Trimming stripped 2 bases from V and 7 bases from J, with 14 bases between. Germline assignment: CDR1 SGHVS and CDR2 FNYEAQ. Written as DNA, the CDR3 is TGTGCCAGCAGCTTAACTATCGGGACTTACGGGGAGCTGTTTTTT. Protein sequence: CASSLTIGTYGELFF.

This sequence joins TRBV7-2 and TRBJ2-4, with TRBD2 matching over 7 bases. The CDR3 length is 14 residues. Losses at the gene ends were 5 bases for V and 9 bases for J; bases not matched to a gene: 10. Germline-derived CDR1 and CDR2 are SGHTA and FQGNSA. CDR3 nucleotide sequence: TGTGCCAGCAGCCCGATCTTCGGGGGGAGCATTCAGTACTTC. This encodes CASSPIFGGSIQYF.

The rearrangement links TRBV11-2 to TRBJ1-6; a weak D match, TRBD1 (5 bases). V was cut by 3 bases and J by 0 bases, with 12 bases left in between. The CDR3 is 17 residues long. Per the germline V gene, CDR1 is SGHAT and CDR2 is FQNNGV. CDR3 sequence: CASSFLRQSSYNSPLHF. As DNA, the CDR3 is TGTGCCAGCAGCTTCTTAAGACAGAGCTCCTATAATTCACCCCTCCACTTT.

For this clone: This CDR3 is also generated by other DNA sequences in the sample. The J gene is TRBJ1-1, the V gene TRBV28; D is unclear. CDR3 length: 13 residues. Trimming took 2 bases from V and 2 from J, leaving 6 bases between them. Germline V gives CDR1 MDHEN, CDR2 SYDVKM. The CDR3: CASSLRGNTEAFF. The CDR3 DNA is TGTGCCAGCAGTTTACGGGGAAACACTGAAGCTTTCTTT.

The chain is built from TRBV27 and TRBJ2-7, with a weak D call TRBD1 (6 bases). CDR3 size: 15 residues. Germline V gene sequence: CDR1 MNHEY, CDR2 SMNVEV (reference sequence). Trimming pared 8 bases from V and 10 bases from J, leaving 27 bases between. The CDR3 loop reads CASVETKAGAAFQYF. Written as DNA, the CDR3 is TGTGCCAGCGTTGAAACGAAGGCAGGGGCCGCGTTCCAGTACTTC.

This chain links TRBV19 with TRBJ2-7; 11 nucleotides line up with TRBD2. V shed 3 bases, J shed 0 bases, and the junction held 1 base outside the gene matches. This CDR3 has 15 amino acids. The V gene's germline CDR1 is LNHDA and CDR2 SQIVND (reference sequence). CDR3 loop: CASSILAGGSYEQYF. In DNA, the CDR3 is TGTGCCAGTAGTATCCTAGCGGGAGGCTCCTACGAGCAGTACTTC.

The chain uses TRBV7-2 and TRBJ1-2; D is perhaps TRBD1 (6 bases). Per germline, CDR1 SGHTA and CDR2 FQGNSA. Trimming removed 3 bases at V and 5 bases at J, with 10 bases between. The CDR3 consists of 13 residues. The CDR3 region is CASSFDRSYGYTF. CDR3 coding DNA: TGTGCCAGCAGCTTTGACAGGTCTTATGGCTACACCTTC. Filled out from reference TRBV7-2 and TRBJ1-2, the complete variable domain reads GAGVSQSPSNKVTEKGKDVELRCDPISGHTALYWYRQSLGQGLEFLIYFQGNSAPDKSGLPSDRFSAERTGGSVSTLTIQRTQQEDSAVYLCASSFDRSYGYTFGSGTRLTVV.

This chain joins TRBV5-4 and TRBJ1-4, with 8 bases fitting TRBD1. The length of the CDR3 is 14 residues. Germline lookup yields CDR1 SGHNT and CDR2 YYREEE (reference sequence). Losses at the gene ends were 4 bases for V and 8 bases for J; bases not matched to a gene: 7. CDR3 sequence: CASSEDRAREKLFF. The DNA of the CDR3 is TGTGCCAGCAGCGAGGACAGGGCAAGAGAAAAACTGTTTTTT.